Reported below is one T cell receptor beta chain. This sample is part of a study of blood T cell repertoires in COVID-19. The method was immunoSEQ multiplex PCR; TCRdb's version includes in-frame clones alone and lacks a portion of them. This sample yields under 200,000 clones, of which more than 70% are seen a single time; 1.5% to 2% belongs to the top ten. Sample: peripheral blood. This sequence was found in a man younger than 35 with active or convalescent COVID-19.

CDR3 residues: CASSQGGLSEKLFF. CDR3 bases: TGTGCCAGCAGCCAAGGAGGCTTGAGTGAAAAACTGTTTTTT. V gene TRBV9 combines with J gene TRBJ1-4; no definite D call. The germline V and J ends were trimmed by 4 bases and 7 bases, with 14 bases remaining between them. The CDR3 length is 14 residues. Per germline, CDR1 SGDLS and CDR2 YYNGEE.